One sample yielded the 25 T cell receptor beta chains listed below, sequenced in a study of spatial heterogeneity in lung cancer. Findings and limits, study-wide: Within tumors, counts of expanded alpha and beta TCRs tracked tumor mutation counts.

Time point of the sample: sample taken at primary tumor resection. TCRdb independently ran MiXCR on the 5' RACE reads; one entry per CDR3 protein. There are about 16,000 distinct CDR3 sequences in the sample; approximately 7% occur only once, and less than 20% lies in the top ten. These TCRs' antigens remain unknown. Sequencing was performed on lung tumor tissue, taken at surgery. These TCRs come from a female donor with early-stage non-small cell lung cancer.

Judged by abundance, this clonotype is medium-sized (0.01 to 0.1%). A library made for alpha chains picked up this beta chain off target, so its size means little. The rearrangement joins TRBV20-1 to TRBJ1-1; D perhaps matches TRBD1 (5 bases). From germline, CDR1 is DFQATT and CDR2 SNEGSKA (reference sequence). The CDR3 is 11 amino acids. V was cut by 5 bases and J by 5 bases, with 9 bases left in between. Here the CDR3 reads CSARGRTEAFF. CDR3 coding DNA: TGCAGTGCTCGGGGGAGGACTGAAGCTTTCTTT.

This clonotype was observed many times. For a library built for alpha chains, this beta chain is a stray read; little rests on its size. V gene TRBV20-1 combines with J gene TRBJ1-1, with a weak D call TRBD1 (6 bases). Deletions cut 6 bases from V and 5 bases from J, with 16 bases between. CDR1 is DFQATT and CDR2 is SNEGSKA in the germline V gene (reference sequence). The CDR3 is 13 amino acids. CDR3 bases: TGCAGTGCAAAGACAGGAGGTCGGACTGAAGCTTTCTTT. Its protein product is CSAKTGGRTEAFF.

This clonotype came up many times. Little can be read into the size of this beta chain, an off-target read in a library designed for alpha chains. This rearrangement joins TRBV7-6 to TRBJ2-7; unclear D gene. The CDR3 has 13 amino acids. The germline V gene encodes CDR1 SGHVS and CDR2 FNYEAQ. V lost 0 bases to trimming and J lost 0 bases, with 3 bases between them. As DNA, the CDR3 is TGTGCCAGCAGCTTAGCAGCCTCCTACGAGCAGTACTTC. Protein: CASSLAASYEQYF.

This clonotype was counted ten times or more. This beta chain is off target for a library built for alpha chains, so its abundance means little. The chain recombines TRBV7-9 with TRBJ2-5; weak D call: TRBD1 (5 bases). The germline V gene encodes CDR1 SEHNR and CDR2 FQNEAQ (reference sequence). V dropped 5 bases and J dropped 3 bases, with 7 bases sitting between them. The CDR3 runs to 12 residues. The CDR3 reads CASSRGKETQYF. The DNA for the CDR3 is TGTGCCAGCAGCAGGGGTAAAGAGACCCAGTACTTC. Full variable domain (rest looked up from reference TRBV7-9 and TRBJ2-5): DTGVSQNPRHKITKRGQNVTFRCDPISEHNRLYWYRQTLGQGPEFLTYFQNEAQLEKSRLLSDRFSAERPKGSFSTLEIQRTEQGDSAMYLCASSRGKETQYFGPGTRLLVL.

This clonotype was counted a few times. With the library built for alpha chains, this beta chain is off target and its frequency is not meaningful. The chain employs TRBV6-6 and TRBJ2-7; 8 bases fit TRBD1. CDR3 length: 13 residues. V lost 4 bases to trimming and J lost 7 bases; unmatched junction nucleotides: 6. Germline-derived CDR1 and CDR2 are MNHNY and SVGAGI (reference sequence). CDR3 in DNA: TGTGCCAGCAGTTCCACTGGACAGGGAGAGCAGTACTTC. Its protein product is CASSSTGQGEQYF.

This clonotype occurred many times. Being off target in a library aimed at alpha chains, this beta chain has a size of little meaning. CDR3: CASSRQTGTGNTIYF. In DNA, the CDR3 is TGTGCCAGCAGCCGGCAGACAGGGACTGGAAACACCATATATTTT. The chain is built from TRBV3-1 and TRBJ1-3, with 7 nucleotides matching TRBD1. V trimming: 4 bases; J trimming: 2 bases; junction bases outside the gene matches: 5. Germline V gene lookup returns CDR1 LGHDT and CDR2 YNNKEL (reference sequence). The CDR3 has 15 residues.

A few counts support this clonotype. This beta chain is an unintended read in a library built for alpha chains; its size means little. The rearrangement joins TRBV6-2 or TRBV6-3 to TRBJ2-1; D unclear. V was trimmed by 7 bases and J by 2 bases, leaving 12 bases between them. Germline lookup yields CDR1 MNHEY and CDR2 SVGEGT. The CDR3 contains 14 residues. The CDR3 DNA is TGTGCCAGCAAGGCCTCGACCACCTACAATGAGCAGTTCTTC. It is translated as CASKASTTYNEQFF.

Ten or more counts support this clonotype. This beta chain is an off-target read within a library intended for alpha chains, so its frequency means little. The genes are TRBV5-5 and TRBJ2-1; D is ambiguous. Looked up from germline, CDR1 is SGHKS and CDR2 is YYEKEE (reference sequence). The ends were cut back, 4 bases at V and 5 bases at J, with 19 bases in the middle. CDR3 length equals 16 residues. The CDR3 DNA follows: TGTGCCAGCAGCCCGAGGACGGATTCCTTCAACAATGAGCAGTTCTTC. The encoded protein is CASSPRTDSFNNEQFF.

This clonotype appeared many times. This beta chain lies outside the target of a library built for alpha chains; its clone size means little. V is TRBV9 and J is TRBJ2-7; 8 positions agree with TRBD1. The ends lost 6 bases at V and 5 bases at J; junction bases unmatched: 10. Germline V gives CDR1 SGDLS, CDR2 YYNGEE. CDR3 length equals 14 residues. CDR3 coding DNA: TGTGCCAGCAACCCGGGACAGGTGGGTAACGAGCAGTACTTC. Its protein is CASNPGQVGNEQYF.

This clonotype was detected many times. As an off-target read in a library built for alpha chains, this beta chain has a frequency of little significance. The chain is built from TRBV29-1 and TRBJ2-5; 13 bases are shared with TRBD2. V shed 1 base and J 1 base; nucleotides not matched to a gene: 0. The CDR3 runs to 15 residues. The germline gives CDR1 SQVTM, CDR2 ANQGSEA. The DNA of the CDR3 is TGCAGCGTTGAAGGGACTAGCGGGGGCCAAGAGACCCAGTACTTC. Translating gives CSVEGTSGGQETQYF.

This clonotype was detected only a few times. This beta chain appears as a stray read in a library generated for alpha chains; its size is not informative. The chain couples TRBV20-1 to TRBJ2-4, with D maybe TRBD1 (6 bases). Trimming cost V 5 bases and J 6 bases, with 23 bases left between them. Per the germline V gene, CDR1 is DFQATT and CDR2 is SNEGSKA (reference sequence). The CDR3 sequence is 16 residues long. CDR3 protein: CSAALPGVTPGNIQYF. The CDR3 bases are TGCAGTGCTGCACTTCCAGGGGTTACCCCAGGAAACATTCAGTACTTC.

This clonotype appeared many times. The junction differs from germline at one of its ends, possibly a read error. In a library made to pick up alpha chains, this beta chain is a stray read with a size that means little. The chain recombines TRBV20-1 with TRBJ1-6; 7 bases map to TRBD1. This CDR3 contains 16 residues. CDR1 is DFQATT, CDR2 SNEGSKA, per germline (reference sequence). CDR3 loop: CSAGRTGHSYNSPLLF. For the CDR3, the DNA is TGCAGTGCCGGACGGACAGGACACTCCTATAATTCACCCCTCCTCTTT.

This clonotype was seen at least ten times. This beta chain is off target for a library built for alpha chains, so its abundance means little. This rearrangement joins TRBV12-3 or TRBV12-4 to TRBJ2-1; 11 nucleotides line up with TRBD2. The CDR3 has 15 amino acids. Trimming at V came to 6 bases and at J to 4 bases, leaving 5 bases not matched to a gene. The CDR3 coding sequence is TGTGCCAGCAGAACCGGGACTAGCGGTTACAATGAGCAGTTCTTC. It translates to CASRTGTSGYNEQFF.

This clonotype was detected many times. This beta chain is a stray read from a library made for alpha chains; its abundance is not meaningful. The chain links TRBV25-1 to TRBJ2-7; 7 nucleotides agree with TRBD2. J lost 0 bases, V lost 6 bases, and 8 bases had no gene match. This CDR3 is built from 15 residues. Per the germline V gene, CDR1 is MGHDK and CDR2 is SYGVNS. The CDR3 nucleotides read TGTGCCAGCAGGGGAGGGCCCGAGAGCTCCTACGAGCAGTACTTC. Its protein is CASRGGPESSYEQYF.

By its share, this clonotype is medium-sized (0.01 to 0.1%). As an off-target read in a library built for alpha chains, this beta chain has a frequency of little significance. J is TRBJ2-7 and V is TRBV28, with D tentatively TRBD1 (5 bases). Germline CDR1 is MDHEN and CDR2 is SYDVKM. The CDR3 totals 15 residues. V was shortened by 6 bases and J by 2 bases, with 17 bases between the two germline ends. In nucleotides, the CDR3 is TGTGCCAGCAGCCTTGCCTCGACAGCGACCTACGAGCAGTACTTC. Residues: CASSLASTATYEQYF.

This clonotype occurred a few times. This beta chain is an off-target read within a library intended for alpha chains, so its frequency means little. The chain couples TRBV7-2 to TRBJ1-5; D remains ambiguous. The CDR3 sequence is 15 residues long. Germline CDR1 is SGHTA and CDR2 is FQGNSA. V shed 2 bases and J shed 2 bases, with 10 bases lying between them. The CDR3 nucleotides are TGTGCCAGCAGCTTATACCGGGGTGGCAATCAGCCCCAGCATTTT. Amino acids: CASSLYRGGNQPQHF.

This clonotype occurred many times. The library was designed around alpha chains, so this beta chain is a stray read whose abundance carries little weight. V is TRBV24-1 and J is TRBJ1-2; 7 nucleotides match TRBD1. V trimming: 5 bases; J trimming: 4 bases; junction bases outside the gene matches: 3. Germline values: CDR1 KGHDR, CDR2 SFDVKD. This CDR3 is 13 amino acids long. The DNA of the CDR3 is TGTGCCACCAGTGCGGCAGGGGGCTATGGCTACACCTTC. Amino acids: CATSAAGGYGYTF.

This clonotype was seen ten or more times. The size of this beta chain means little, since it is a stray read in a library made for alpha chains. The chain carries TRBV29-1 and TRBJ1-2; D gene unclear. Trimming shortened V by 3 bases and J by 4 bases, and 12 bases separated the two germline ends. The CDR3 length is 13 residues. CDR1 and CDR2 from the germline V gene are SQVTM and ANQGSEA. The CDR3 nucleotides read TGCAGCGTTGAGGGCGCAGGTATCTATGGCTACACCTTC. Amino acids: CSVEGAGIYGYTF.

The table lists this clonotype with many counts. Being off target in a library aimed at alpha chains, this beta chain has a size of little meaning. CDR3: CASSLGGGGTEAFF. CDR3 sequence (DNA): TGTGCCAGCAGTTTGGGAGGGGGAGGCACTGAAGCTTTCTTT. This chain joins TRBV12-3 or TRBV12-4 and TRBJ1-1, with D tentatively TRBD1 (6 bases). The CDR3 consists of 14 residues. Trimming stripped 3 bases from V and 4 bases from J, with 12 bases between.

As concerns this clonotype: This beta chain is an unintended read in a library built for alpha chains; its size means little. The chain is built from TRBV7-9 and TRBJ2-2; D is tentatively TRBD1 or TRBD2 (5 bases each). The ends were cut back, 5 bases at V and 0 bases at J, with 7 bases in the middle. The CDR3 contains 14 residues. Germline CDR1 and CDR2: SEHNR and FQNEAQ (reference sequence). CDR3 amino acids: CASSRDPNTGELFF. The CDR3 DNA is TGTGCCAGCAGCCGGGACCCGAACACCGGGGAGCTGTTTTTT.

This clonotype was recorded many times. Because this beta chain is a stray read in a library intended to capture alpha chains, its abundance should not be given much weight. V usage is TRBV20-1 and J usage is TRBJ2-3; 9 positions match TRBD1. CDR1 DFQATT and CDR2 SNEGSKA come from the germline V gene (reference sequence). V dropped 5 bases and J dropped 0; count of bases not matched to a gene: 6. This CDR3 comprises 15 residues. CDR3 in DNA: TGCAGTGCTGACGGCGGGACAGGGAGCACAGATACGCAGTATTTT. Its translation: CSADGGTGSTDTQYF.

This clonotype was counted at least ten times. This beta chain is a stray read from a library made for alpha chains; its abundance is not meaningful. The V call is TRBV28, the J call TRBJ2-4; D may match TRBD1 or TRBD2 (5 bases each). This CDR3 is 14 amino acids long. V was trimmed by 2 bases and J by 5 bases, leaving 10 bases between them. Germline loops: CDR1 MDHEN, CDR2 SYDVKM. Written as DNA, the CDR3 is TGTGCCAGCAGTTTACCCGGGGCGGAAAACATTCAGTACTTC. This sequence encodes CASSLPGAENIQYF.

This clonotype was seen at least ten times. A library prepared for alpha chains yielded this beta chain as an off-target read; its size is of little meaning. J is TRBJ1-1 and V is TRBV30; no firm D call. The V and J ends lost 4 bases and 1 base respectively, with 10 bases between them. The germline CDR1 and CDR2 sequences are GTSNPN and SVGIG (reference sequence). The CDR3 covers 13 residues. DNA of the CDR3: TGTGCCTGGACTATGGACGGGAACACTGAAGCTTTCTTT. It is translated as CAWTMDGNTEAFF.

About this clonotype: The library was designed around alpha chains, so this beta chain is a stray read whose abundance carries little weight. V is TRBV5-1 and J is TRBJ2-7; 9 bases line up with TRBD1. The CDR3 is 17 amino acids. Germline assignment: CDR1 SGHRS and CDR2 YFSETQ. V gave up 4 bases and J gave up 3 bases; unmatched junction bases: 14. DNA for the CDR3: TGCGCCAGCAGCCGGGACAGGGCCCCCTTGGGGGACTACGAGCAGTACTTC. This sequence encodes CASSRDRAPLGDYEQYF.

This clonotype has only a few counts. This beta chain was picked up by a library intended for alpha chains and is off target, so its count carries little meaning. The V and J genes are TRBV19 and TRBJ2-3; 8 bases map to TRBD2. The V segment lost 6 bases and the J segment 0 bases; nucleotides outside the gene matches: 20. Germline CDR1 reads LNHDA; CDR2 reads SQIVND (reference sequence). The length of the CDR3 is 20 residues. The CDR3 bases are TGTGCCAGTAGACCTAAAACCGGGACTAGGGACCCTTATAGCACAGATACGCAGTATTTT. Encoded protein: CASRPKTGTRDPYSTDTQYF.